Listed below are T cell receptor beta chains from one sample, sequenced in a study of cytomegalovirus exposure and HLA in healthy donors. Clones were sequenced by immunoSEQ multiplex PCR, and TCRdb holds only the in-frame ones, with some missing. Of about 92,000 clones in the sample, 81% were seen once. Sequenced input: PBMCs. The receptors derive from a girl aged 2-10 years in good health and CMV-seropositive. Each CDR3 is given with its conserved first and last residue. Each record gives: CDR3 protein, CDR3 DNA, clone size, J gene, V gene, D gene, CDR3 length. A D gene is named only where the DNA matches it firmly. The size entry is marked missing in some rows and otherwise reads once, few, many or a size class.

cdr3_aa: CASSGRQGLSYEQYF
cdr3_nt: TGTGCCAGCAGTGGACGACAGGGCCTCTCGTACGAGCAGTACTTC
clone_size: .
j_call: TRBJ2-7
v_call: TRBV6-6
d_call: TRBD1
cdr3_length: 15

cdr3_aa: CAWSVQGTGSNQPQHF
cdr3_nt: TGTGCCTGGAGTGTACAAGGCACAGGGAGCAATCAGCCCCAGCATTTT
clone_size: .
j_call: TRBJ1-5
v_call: TRBV30
d_call: .
cdr3_length: 16

cdr3_aa: CASSRSGSEREQFF
cdr3_nt: TGTGCCAGCAGCCGGTCGGGGAGCGAGAGAGAGCAGTTCTTC
clone_size: .
j_call: TRBJ2-1
v_call: TRBV7-9
d_call: .
cdr3_length: 14

cdr3_aa: CASSQGPGAGANVLTF
cdr3_nt: TGCGCCAGCAGCCAAGGCCCCGGGGCTGGGGCCAACGTCCTGACTTTC
clone_size: .
j_call: TRBJ2-6
v_call: TRBV4-3
d_call: .
cdr3_length: 16

cdr3_aa: CAISEKLSSGHYNEQFF
cdr3_nt: TGTGCCATCAGTGAGAAGCTTTCTAGCGGACACTACAATGAGCAGTTCTTC
clone_size: .
j_call: TRBJ2-1
v_call: TRBV10-3
d_call: TRBD2
cdr3_length: 17

cdr3_aa: CAIRNRTSGNEQFF
cdr3_nt: TGTGCCATCAGAAACAGGACTAGCGGGAATGAGCAGTTCTTC
clone_size: .
j_call: TRBJ2-1
v_call: TRBV10-3
d_call: TRBD2
cdr3_length: 14

cdr3_aa: CASSERSGINEKLFF
cdr3_nt: TGTGCCAGCAGTGAACGTTCAGGGATTAATGAAAAACTGTTTTTT
clone_size: .
j_call: TRBJ1-4
v_call: TRBV2
d_call: .
cdr3_length: 15

cdr3_aa: CATSRDSGSEKLFF
cdr3_nt: TGTGCCACCAGCAGAGACTCCGGGTCTGAAAAACTGTTTTTT
clone_size: few
j_call: TRBJ1-4
v_call: TRBV15
d_call: .
cdr3_length: 14

cdr3_aa: CASSRQSYGYTF
cdr3_nt: TGTGCCAGCAGCCGACAGTCCTATGGCTACACCTTC
clone_size: few
j_call: TRBJ1-2
v_call: TRBV14
d_call: .
cdr3_length: 12

cdr3_aa: CASQGQTNEKLFF
cdr3_nt: TGTGCCAGCCAGGGTCAAACTAATGAAAAACTGTTTTTT
clone_size: .
j_call: TRBJ1-4
v_call: TRBV6-1
d_call: .
cdr3_length: 13

cdr3_aa: CASRHGQGALGGYTF
cdr3_nt: TGTGCCAGCAGACACGGACAGGGGGCGTTGGGTGGCTACACCTTC
clone_size: .
j_call: TRBJ1-2
v_call: TRBV7-2
d_call: TRBD1
cdr3_length: 15

cdr3_aa: CASSLRPDFYNEQFF
cdr3_nt: TGTGCCAGCAGCTTACGGCCGGACTTCTACAATGAGCAGTTCTTC
clone_size: .
j_call: TRBJ2-1
v_call: TRBV7-2
d_call: .
cdr3_length: 15

cdr3_aa: CASSFDGQFGFFYEQYF
cdr3_nt: TGTGCCAGCAGCTTCGACGGACAGTTCGGGTTCTTCTACGAGCAGTACTTC
clone_size: .
j_call: TRBJ2-7
v_call: TRBV5-4
d_call: .
cdr3_length: 17

cdr3_aa: CASSHKVGTEAFF
cdr3_nt: TGTGCCAGTTCTCATAAGGTCGGGACTGAAGCTTTCTTT
clone_size: .
j_call: TRBJ1-1
v_call: TRBV19
d_call: .
cdr3_length: 13

cdr3_aa: CASSLSRFAGEETQYF
cdr3_nt: TGTGCCAGCAGCTTAAGTAGGTTCGCGGGAGAAGAGACCCAGTACTTC
clone_size: .
j_call: TRBJ2-5
v_call: TRBV13
d_call: TRBD2
cdr3_length: 16

cdr3_aa: CASSSGQGHGYTF
cdr3_nt: TGTGCCAGCAGCTCCGGACAGGGGCATGGCTACACCTTC
clone_size: .
j_call: TRBJ1-2
v_call: TRBV7-9
d_call: TRBD1
cdr3_length: 13

cdr3_aa: CASGRSRNTEAFF
cdr3_nt: TGTGCCAGCGGGCGTTCGCGGAACACTGAAGCTTTCTTT
clone_size: once
j_call: TRBJ1-1
v_call: TRBV28
d_call: .
cdr3_length: 13

cdr3_aa: CASSSWTSGRNEQYF
cdr3_nt: TGTGCCAGCAGTTCCTGGACTAGCGGGAGGAACGAGCAGTACTTC
clone_size: .
j_call: TRBJ2-7
v_call: TRBV28
d_call: TRBD2
cdr3_length: 15

cdr3_aa: CSVFWTEATYEQYF
cdr3_nt: TGCAGCGTATTTTGGACGGAGGCGACCTACGAGCAGTACTTC
clone_size: .
j_call: TRBJ2-7
v_call: TRBV29-1
d_call: .
cdr3_length: 14

cdr3_aa: CASGAASSAPYEQYF
cdr3_nt: TGTGCCAGTGGGGCCGCCTCCTCTGCCCCCTACGAGCAGTACTTC
clone_size: .
j_call: TRBJ2-7
v_call: TRBV19
d_call: .
cdr3_length: 15

cdr3_aa: CASSLEANQPQHF
cdr3_nt: TGTGCCAGCAGCTTAGAAGCTAATCAGCCCCAGCATTTT
clone_size: .
j_call: TRBJ1-5
v_call: TRBV7-2
d_call: .
cdr3_length: 13

cdr3_aa: CASSSRTGNTEAFF
cdr3_nt: TGTGCCAGCAGTTCCCGGACAGGGAACACTGAAGCTTTCTTT
clone_size: few
j_call: TRBJ1-1
v_call: TRBV6-5
d_call: TRBD1
cdr3_length: 14

cdr3_aa: CASHGLTGGTDTQYF
cdr3_nt: TGTGCCAGCCATGGACTTACGGGAGGGACAGATACGCAGTATTTT
clone_size: .
j_call: TRBJ2-3
v_call: TRBV2
d_call: TRBD2
cdr3_length: 15

cdr3_aa: CASSLRGLGNTIYF
cdr3_nt: TGTGCCAGCAGTTTAAGGGGTCTCGGAAACACCATATATTTT
clone_size: once
j_call: TRBJ1-3
v_call: TRBV27
d_call: .
cdr3_length: 14

cdr3_aa: CASSLDSGRYNEQFF
cdr3_nt: TGCGCCAGCAGCTTGGACTCAGGGAGGTACAATGAGCAGTTCTTC
clone_size: .
j_call: TRBJ2-1
v_call: TRBV5-1
d_call: .
cdr3_length: 15

cdr3_aa: CASSPEGVGAFF
cdr3_nt: TGTGCCAGCAGCCCAGAGGGGGTCGGAGCTTTCTTT
clone_size: .
j_call: TRBJ1-1
v_call: TRBV6-6
d_call: .
cdr3_length: 12

cdr3_aa: CASSYSIWGGKPQHF
cdr3_nt: TGTGCCAGCAGTTACTCGATATGGGGGGGCAAGCCCCAGCATTTT
clone_size: .
j_call: TRBJ1-5
v_call: TRBV6-6
d_call: .
cdr3_length: 15

cdr3_aa: CAISPTGVETQYF
cdr3_nt: TGTGCCATCAGTCCGACAGGGGTTGAGACCCAGTACTTC
clone_size: .
j_call: TRBJ2-5
v_call: TRBV10-3
d_call: TRBD1
cdr3_length: 13

cdr3_aa: CASSFFRGGETQYF
cdr3_nt: TGTGCCAGCAGTTTTTTCCGGGGGGGGGAGACCCAGTACTTC
clone_size: once
j_call: TRBJ2-5
v_call: TRBV27
d_call: TRBD2
cdr3_length: 14

cdr3_aa: CASSPRTGAYEQYF
cdr3_nt: TGTGCCAGTAGTCCTCGGACAGGGGCCTACGAGCAGTACTTC
clone_size: .
j_call: TRBJ2-7
v_call: TRBV19
d_call: TRBD1
cdr3_length: 14

cdr3_aa: CASSKTSGGFTDTQYF
cdr3_nt: TGTGCCAGCAGCAAGACTAGCGGGGGATTCACAGATACGCAGTATTTT
clone_size: .
j_call: TRBJ2-3
v_call: TRBV7-2
d_call: TRBD2
cdr3_length: 16